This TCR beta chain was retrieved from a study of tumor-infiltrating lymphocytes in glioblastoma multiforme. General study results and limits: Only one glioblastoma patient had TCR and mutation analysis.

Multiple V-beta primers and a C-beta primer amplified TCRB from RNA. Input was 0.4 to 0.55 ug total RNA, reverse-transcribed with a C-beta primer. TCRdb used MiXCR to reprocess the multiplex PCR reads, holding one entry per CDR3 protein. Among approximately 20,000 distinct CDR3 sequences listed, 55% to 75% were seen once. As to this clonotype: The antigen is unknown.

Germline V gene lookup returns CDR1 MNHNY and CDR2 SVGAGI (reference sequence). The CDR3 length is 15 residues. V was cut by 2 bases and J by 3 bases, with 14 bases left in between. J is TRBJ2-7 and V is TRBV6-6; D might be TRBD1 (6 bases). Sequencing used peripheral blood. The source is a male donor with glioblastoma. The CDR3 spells CASSYAQGPVYEQYF. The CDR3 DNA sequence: TGTGCCAGCAGTTACGCTCAGGGGCCGGTCTACGAGCAGTACTTC.